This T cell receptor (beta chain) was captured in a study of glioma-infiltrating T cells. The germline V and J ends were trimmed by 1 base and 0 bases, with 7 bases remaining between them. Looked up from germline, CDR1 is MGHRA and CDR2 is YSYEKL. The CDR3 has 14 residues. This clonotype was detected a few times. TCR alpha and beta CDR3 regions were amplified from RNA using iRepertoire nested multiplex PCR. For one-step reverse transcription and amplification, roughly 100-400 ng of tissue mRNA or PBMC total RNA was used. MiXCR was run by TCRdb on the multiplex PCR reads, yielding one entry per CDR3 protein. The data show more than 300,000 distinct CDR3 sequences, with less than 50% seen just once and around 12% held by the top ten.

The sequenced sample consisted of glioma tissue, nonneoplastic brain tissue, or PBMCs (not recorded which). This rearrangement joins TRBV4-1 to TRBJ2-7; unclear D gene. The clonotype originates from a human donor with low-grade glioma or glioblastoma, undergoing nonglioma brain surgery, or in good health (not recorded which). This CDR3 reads CASSQVLSSYEQYF. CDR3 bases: TGCGCCAGCAGCCAAGTTCTGAGCTCCTACGAGCAGTACTTC.